A selection of T cell receptor beta chains follows, all from one sample in a study of breast tumors, draining lymph nodes, adjacent tissues. From the multiplex PCR reads, TCRdb called clonotypes with MiXCR, one entry per CDR3 protein. Altogether approximately 89,000 distinct CDR3 sequences are present, roughly 28% being singletons, with the ten largest covering over 8%. The sequencing sample was made of axillary lymph node tissue. The source of these receptors is a female donor with breast cancer. Some clones in this sample may be carry-over from other donors' samples. Each CDR3 is given with its conserved first and last residue. D genes are given only for firm matches. Size values are once, few and many counts, or a class for expanded clones, and some rows have none.

v_gene: TRBV5-1; j_gene: TRBJ2-3; d_gene: TRBD2; len: 17; abundance: many; CDR3nt: TGCGCCAGCAGCCCCGAGACTAGCGGGAGTGGAGTGGATACGCAGTATTTT; CDR3aa: CASSPETSGSGVDTQYF
v_gene: TRBV3-1; j_gene: TRBJ2-2; d_gene: TRBD2; len: 19; abundance: -; CDR3nt: TGTGCCAGCAGCTCCTTAGGGCGGACGGGAGGATCGAACACCGGGGAGCTGTTTTTT; CDR3aa: CASSSLGRTGGSNTGELFF
v_gene: TRBV27; j_gene: TRBJ2-7; d_gene: -; len: 14; abundance: many; CDR3nt: TGTGCCAGCAGCCTCCGGGACAACCTTTACGAGCAGTACTTC; CDR3aa: CASSLRDNLYEQYF
v_gene: TRBV6-2/TRBV6-3; j_gene: TRBJ2-3; d_gene: TRBD2; len: 17; abundance: many; CDR3nt: TGTGCCAGCAGTTACGGGACTAGCGGAAATACACCCTATACGCAGTATTTT; CDR3aa: CASSYGTSGNTPYTQYF
v_gene: TRBV20-1; j_gene: TRBJ2-7; d_gene: TRBD2; len: 13; abundance: -; CDR3nt: TGCAGTGCTAGCCCTAGCGGGAGAGCCGAGCAGTACTTC; CDR3aa: CSASPSGRAEQYF
v_gene: TRBV4-1; j_gene: TRBJ1-4; d_gene: TRBD1; len: 15; abundance: many; CDR3nt: TGCGCCAGCAGCCAAAGCAGGACAGGGGATGAAAAACTGTTTTTT; CDR3aa: CASSQSRTGDEKLFF
v_gene: TRBV4-2; j_gene: TRBJ2-5; d_gene: -; len: 15; abundance: -; CDR3nt: TGTGCCGGCAGCCAAGCAGCGGAGAGGGGGGAGACCCAGTACTTC; CDR3aa: CAGSQAAERGETQYF
v_gene: TRBV20-1; j_gene: TRBJ2-5; d_gene: TRBD2; len: 14; abundance: -; CDR3nt: TGCAGTGCTAATTGGCGGGAGGGCCAAGAGACCCAGTACTTC; CDR3aa: CSANWREGQETQYF
v_gene: TRBV4-3; j_gene: TRBJ2-2; d_gene: -; len: 15; abundance: many; CDR3nt: TGCGCCAGCAGCCAAGCCCCAGGTGTCACCGGGGAGCTGTTTTTT; CDR3aa: CASSQAPGVTGELFF
v_gene: TRBV5-6; j_gene: TRBJ2-2; d_gene: TRBD1; len: 16; abundance: many; CDR3nt: TGTGCCAGCAGCTTCGGACAGGGGGCCTTCACCGGGGAGCTGTTTTTT; CDR3aa: CASSFGQGAFTGELFF
v_gene: TRBV10-3; j_gene: TRBJ2-2; d_gene: -; len: 17; abundance: many; CDR3nt: TGTGCCATCAGTGAGTCGATCTTACAGGAGAACACCGGGGAGCTGTTTTTT; CDR3aa: CAISESILQENTGELFF
v_gene: TRBV6-2/TRBV6-3; j_gene: TRBJ2-6; d_gene: -; len: 15; abundance: few; CDR3nt: TGTGCCAGCAGTTCAAACCTCTCTGGGGCCAACGTCCTGACTTTC; CDR3aa: CASSSNLSGANVLTF
v_gene: TRBV2; j_gene: TRBJ1-2; d_gene: -; len: 13; abundance: many; CDR3nt: TGTGCCAGCAGTGACAGGCAGGGTTATGGCTACACCTTC; CDR3aa: CASSDRQGYGYTF
v_gene: TRBV2; j_gene: TRBJ2-1; d_gene: TRBD2; len: 15; abundance: -; CDR3nt: TGTGCCAGAACCGGGACTAGCGGGATGGGCAATGAGCAGTTCTTC; CDR3aa: CARTGTSGMGNEQFF
v_gene: TRBV20-1; j_gene: TRBJ2-1; d_gene: -; len: 14; abundance: many; CDR3nt: TGCAGTGCTAGAGTAGAGGGAGTCTACAATGAGCAGTTCTTC; CDR3aa: CSARVEGVYNEQFF
v_gene: TRBV12-3/TRBV12-4; j_gene: TRBJ1-5; d_gene: TRBD1; len: 14; abundance: many; CDR3nt: TGTGCCAGCAGTTTAAGGACAGGGGAACAGCCCCAGCATTTT; CDR3aa: CASSLRTGEQPQHF
v_gene: TRBV18; j_gene: TRBJ2-5; d_gene: TRBD2; len: 14; abundance: -; CDR3nt: TGTGCCAGCTCACCGGGAGGGAGTGGAGAGACCCAGTACTTC; CDR3aa: CASSPGGSGETQYF
v_gene: TRBV20-1; j_gene: TRBJ2-3; d_gene: TRBD2; len: 13; abundance: -; CDR3nt: TGCAGTGCTCGGATAGCGGGCATTGATACGCAGTATTTT; CDR3aa: CSARIAGIDTQYF
v_gene: TRBV4-3; j_gene: TRBJ2-5; d_gene: TRBD2; len: 15; abundance: many; CDR3nt: TGCGCCAGCAGCCAAGCGGCTAGCGGGAGAGAGACCCAGTACTTC; CDR3aa: CASSQAASGRETQYF
v_gene: TRBV28; j_gene: TRBJ2-1; d_gene: -; len: 15; abundance: few; CDR3nt: TGTGCCAGCAGTTTTAGGAGAGGGACAAACAATGAGCAGTTCTTC; CDR3aa: CASSFRRGTNNEQFF
v_gene: TRBV20-1; j_gene: TRBJ2-3; d_gene: TRBD2; len: 14; abundance: -; CDR3nt: TGCGGTGCTAGCCGGACTAGCGGCACAGATACGCAGTATTTT; CDR3aa: CGASRTSGTDTQYF
v_gene: TRBV11-3; j_gene: TRBJ2-5; d_gene: -; len: 16; abundance: many; CDR3nt: TGTGCCAGCAGCAGGGGGAGAAGACCGGGCGGCGAGACCCAGTACTTC; CDR3aa: CASSRGRRPGGETQYF
v_gene: TRBV20-1; j_gene: TRBJ2-7; d_gene: -; len: 17; abundance: once; CDR3nt: TGCAGTGCCAGCTCACCCCGGAGTCCAGGGACTTCCTACGAGCAGTACTTC; CDR3aa: CSASSPRSPGTSYEQYF
v_gene: TRBV14; j_gene: TRBJ1-1; d_gene: -; len: 13; abundance: -; CDR3nt: TGTGCCAGCAGTCCTACCGGGAACCATGAAGCTTTCTTT; CDR3aa: CASSPTGNHEAFF
v_gene: TRBV24-1; j_gene: TRBJ2-3; d_gene: -; len: 14; abundance: many; CDR3nt: TGTGCCACCAGTGATGAGTCGAGAGTAAATACGCAGTATTTT; CDR3aa: CATSDESRVNTQYF
v_gene: TRBV5-6; j_gene: TRBJ1-3; d_gene: -; len: 16; abundance: many; CDR3nt: TGTGCCAGCAGCTTGGTTACCGCTGGGGCAGGAAACACCATATATTTT; CDR3aa: CASSLVTAGAGNTIYF
v_gene: TRBV7-9; j_gene: TRBJ2-3; d_gene: -; len: 18; abundance: -; CDR3nt: TGTGCCAGCAGCTTTTTCGGAATGGGCAGTCATTCCAGAAATACGCAGTATTTT; CDR3aa: CASSFFGMGSHSRNTQYF
v_gene: TRBV11-2; j_gene: TRBJ2-1; d_gene: TRBD2; len: 16; abundance: many; CDR3nt: TGTGCCAGCAGCCCGGCGGGAGGGGTGCTATACAATGAGCAGTTCTTC; CDR3aa: CASSPAGGVLYNEQFF
v_gene: TRBV7-2; j_gene: TRBJ2-7; d_gene: TRBD1; len: 15; abundance: many; CDR3nt: TGTGCCAGCAGCTTTACGGGACAGGCTTCCTACGAGCAGTACTTC; CDR3aa: CASSFTGQASYEQYF
v_gene: TRBV6-4; j_gene: TRBJ2-1; d_gene: TRBD2; len: 15; abundance: many; CDR3nt: TGTGCCAGCAGTGAGAGCGGGAGCTCCTACAATGAGCAGTTCTTC; CDR3aa: CASSESGSSYNEQFF
v_gene: TRBV28; j_gene: TRBJ2-1; d_gene: TRBD2; len: 17; abundance: -; CDR3nt: TGTGCCAGCAGTTTAGGATCGGGACTAGCGGCTTACAATGAGCAGTTCTTC; CDR3aa: CASSLGSGLAAYNEQFF
v_gene: TRBV19; j_gene: TRBJ2-1; d_gene: TRBD2; len: 17; abundance: many; CDR3nt: TGTGCCAGTAGTATAGGCCTGGGACTACTTTTGTACAATGAGCAGTTCTTC; CDR3aa: CASSIGLGLLLYNEQFF
v_gene: TRBV5-8; j_gene: TRBJ2-5; d_gene: -; len: 13; abundance: -; CDR3nt: TGTGCCAGCAGCTCGGTTCAGCGAGAGACCCAGTGCTTC; CDR3aa: CASSSVQRETQCF
v_gene: TRBV6-6; j_gene: TRBJ2-3; d_gene: -; len: 14; abundance: few; CDR3nt: TGTGCCAGCAGTTACTCGGCTAACCGGGATACGCAGTATTTT; CDR3aa: CASSYSANRDTQYF
v_gene: TRBV27; j_gene: TRBJ2-3; d_gene: -; len: 15; abundance: many; CDR3nt: TGTGCCAGCAGTTTCAGCAGGGGGGAAGAAGATACGCAGTATTTT; CDR3aa: CASSFSRGEEDTQYF
v_gene: TRBV7-2; j_gene: TRBJ2-7; d_gene: TRBD1; len: 15; abundance: many; CDR3nt: TGTGCCAGCAGCTTGGAGGGACAGGTCTTCTACGAGCAGTACTTC; CDR3aa: CASSLEGQVFYEQYF
v_gene: TRBV20-1; j_gene: TRBJ2-7; d_gene: TRBD2; len: 14; abundance: -; CDR3nt: TGCAGTGCTAGGACTAGCGAGAAAACCTACGAGCAGTACTTC; CDR3aa: CSARTSEKTYEQYF
v_gene: TRBV19; j_gene: TRBJ1-5; d_gene: -; len: 18; abundance: many; CDR3nt: TGTGCCAGTAACCAGGGTCGGGCAGGGGCGAGTGGCAATCAGCCCCAGCATTTT; CDR3aa: CASNQGRAGASGNQPQHF
v_gene: TRBV6-1; j_gene: TRBJ2-7; d_gene: TRBD2; len: 14; abundance: many; CDR3nt: TGTGCCAGCAGGGACCCTAGCGGCGCCTACGAGCAGTACTTC; CDR3aa: CASRDPSGAYEQYF
v_gene: TRBV7-3; j_gene: TRBJ2-3; d_gene: -; len: 15; abundance: many; CDR3nt: TGTGCCAGCAGCTTAATTCACGGGTTTTCAGATACGCAGTATTTT; CDR3aa: CASSLIHGFSDTQYF